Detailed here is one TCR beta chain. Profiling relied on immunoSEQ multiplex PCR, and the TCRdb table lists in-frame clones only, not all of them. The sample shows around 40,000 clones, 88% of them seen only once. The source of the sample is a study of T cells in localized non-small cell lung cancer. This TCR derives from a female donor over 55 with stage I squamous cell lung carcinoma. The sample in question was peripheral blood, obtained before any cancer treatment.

The CDR3 DNA is TGTGCCAGCAGTTACTTAAACACTGAAGCTTTCTTT. Translated, it gives CASSYLNTEAFF. The rearrangement uses TRBV6-6 and TRBJ1-1; no firm D call. CDR3 size: 12 residues. Between the trimmed V and J ends, which lost 1 base and 2 bases, there was a span of 2 bases. Germline V lookup: CDR1 MNHNY, CDR2 SVGAGI (reference sequence).